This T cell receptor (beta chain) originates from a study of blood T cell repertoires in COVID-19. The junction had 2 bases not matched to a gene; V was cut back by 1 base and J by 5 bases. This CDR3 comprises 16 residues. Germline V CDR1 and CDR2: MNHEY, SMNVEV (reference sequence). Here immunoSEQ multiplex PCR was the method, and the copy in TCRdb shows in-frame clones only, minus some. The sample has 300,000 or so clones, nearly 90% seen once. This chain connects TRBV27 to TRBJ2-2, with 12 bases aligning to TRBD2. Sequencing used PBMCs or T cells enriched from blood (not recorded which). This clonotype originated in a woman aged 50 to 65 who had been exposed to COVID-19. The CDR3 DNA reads TGTGCCAGCAGTTTATACGGGACTAGCGGGACCGGGGAGCTGTTTTTT. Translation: CASSLYGTSGTGELFF.